Listed below are T cell receptor beta chains from one sample, sequenced in a study of identical twins. TCRdb ran MiXCR on the 5' RACE reads and lists one entry per CDR3 protein. The sample has 450,000 or so distinct CDR3 sequences, 13% to 15% seen once. These sequences were also reported in another study, on yellow fever vaccine responses in identical twins.

Material: CD4+ T cells sorted from blood. These receptors all stem from a woman aged 18-30 years in good health. Each CDR3 is given with its conserved first and last residue. Each record gives: D gene, J gene, V gene, CDR3 length, clone size, CDR3 protein, CDR3 DNA. A D gene is named only where the DNA matches it firmly. Size tells how often a clone was seen (once, few, many) or the class of an expanded clone, and some rows leave it out.

d_gene: NA; j_gene: TRBJ2-1; v_gene: TRBV29-1; len: 11; abundance: many; CDR3aa: CSVAPGNEQFF; CDR3nt: TGCAGCGTTGCCCCAGGCAATGAGCAGTTCTTC
d_gene: TRBD2; j_gene: TRBJ2-1; v_gene: TRBV7-9; len: 13; abundance: NA; CDR3aa: CASRLNTGGEQFF; CDR3nt: TGTGCCAGCAGGCTGAACACGGGAGGTGAGCAGTTCTTC
d_gene: NA; j_gene: TRBJ2-5; v_gene: TRBV20-1; len: 16; abundance: NA; CDR3aa: CSAPPGLGRLGETQYF; CDR3nt: TGCAGTGCCCCCCCAGGGCTCGGGCGTTTAGGAGAGACCCAGTACTTC
d_gene: TRBD1; j_gene: TRBJ2-7; v_gene: TRBV27; len: 16; abundance: NA; CDR3aa: CASSFNRDRASYEQYF; CDR3nt: TGTGCCAGCAGTTTTAATCGGGACAGGGCCTCCTACGAGCAGTACTTC
d_gene: TRBD2; j_gene: TRBJ2-1; v_gene: TRBV5-5; len: 16; abundance: NA; CDR3aa: CASSLVFGLAANEQFF; CDR3nt: TGTGCCAGCAGCTTGGTGTTTGGGCTAGCGGCCAATGAGCAGTTCTTC
d_gene: TRBD1; j_gene: TRBJ2-3; v_gene: TRBV24-1; len: 15; abundance: NA; CDR3aa: CATSDLTGGTDTQYF; CDR3nt: TGTGCCACCAGTGATTTGACAGGGGGCACAGATACGCAGTATTTT
d_gene: TRBD1; j_gene: TRBJ2-1; v_gene: TRBV27; len: 19; abundance: NA; CDR3aa: CASSWGMPQGAQPRNEQFF; CDR3nt: TGTGCCAGCAGTTGGGGGATGCCTCAGGGGGCCCAGCCGAGGAATGAGCAGTTCTTC
d_gene: TRBD2; j_gene: TRBJ2-1; v_gene: TRBV5-1; len: 15; abundance: NA; CDR3aa: CASSFVGTSYNEQFF; CDR3nt: TGCGCCAGCAGCTTTGTAGGGACTAGCTACAATGAGCAGTTCTTC
d_gene: NA; j_gene: TRBJ1-5; v_gene: TRBV6-1; len: 14; abundance: NA; CDR3aa: CASTFGFGNQPQHF; CDR3nt: TGTGCCAGCACCTTCGGTTTTGGCAATCAGCCCCAGCATTTT
d_gene: NA; j_gene: TRBJ2-1; v_gene: TRBV5-1; len: 15; abundance: few; CDR3aa: CASSLMVGPYNEQFF; CDR3nt: TGCGCCAGCAGCTTGATGGTAGGACCATACAATGAGCAGTTCTTC
d_gene: NA; j_gene: TRBJ2-3; v_gene: TRBV12-3/TRBV12-4; len: 13; abundance: NA; CDR3aa: CASGTLASDTQYF; CDR3nt: TGTGCCAGCGGTACTTTAGCATCAGATACGCAGTATTTT
d_gene: NA; j_gene: TRBJ2-2; v_gene: TRBV4-1; len: 14; abundance: NA; CDR3aa: CASSQDRVAGELFF; CDR3nt: TGCGCCAGCAGCCAAGACAGGGTTGCGGGGGAGCTGTTTTTT
d_gene: NA; j_gene: TRBJ2-1; v_gene: TRBV4-2; len: 13; abundance: many; CDR3aa: CASSQTEVNEQFF; CDR3nt: TGTGCCAGCAGCCAGACGGAAGTCAATGAGCAGTTCTTC
d_gene: NA; j_gene: TRBJ2-7; v_gene: TRBV20-1; len: 14; abundance: few; CDR3aa: CSARDLNRGYEQYF; CDR3nt: TGCAGTGCTAGAGACCTAAATCGGGGCTACGAGCAGTACTTC
d_gene: TRBD1; j_gene: TRBJ2-7; v_gene: TRBV7-2; len: 16; abundance: few; CDR3aa: CASSAQTGGYTYEQYF; CDR3nt: TGTGCCAGCAGCGCACAGACAGGGGGCTATACCTACGAGCAGTACTTC
d_gene: NA; j_gene: TRBJ1-1; v_gene: TRBV3-1; len: 14; abundance: many; CDR3aa: CASSQTPANTEAFF; CDR3nt: TGTGCCAGCAGCCAAACGCCTGCGAACACTGAAGCTTTCTTT
d_gene: NA; j_gene: TRBJ2-7; v_gene: TRBV27; len: 13; abundance: NA; CDR3aa: CASSSYVMGEQYF; CDR3nt: TGTGCCAGCAGTTCGTACGTTATGGGCGAGCAGTACTTC
d_gene: NA; j_gene: TRBJ2-3; v_gene: TRBV10-3; len: 12; abundance: few; CDR3aa: CAIKDSGDTQYF; CDR3nt: TGTGCCATCAAAGATAGCGGAGATACGCAGTATTTT
d_gene: TRBD2; j_gene: TRBJ2-3; v_gene: TRBV7-3; len: 17; abundance: NA; CDR3aa: CASSLTGASGGTDTQYF; CDR3nt: TGTGCCAGCAGCTTAACGGGGGCTAGCGGGGGAACAGATACGCAGTATTTT
d_gene: TRBD2; j_gene: TRBJ2-5; v_gene: TRBV12-3/TRBV12-4; len: 17; abundance: few; CDR3aa: CASSFLVGTSGQETQYF; CDR3nt: TGTGCCAGCAGTTTTCTCGTGGGGACTAGCGGTCAAGAGACCCAGTACTTC
d_gene: NA; j_gene: TRBJ2-1; v_gene: TRBV6-5; len: 11; abundance: NA; CDR3aa: CASRRGFEQFF; CDR3nt: TGTGCCAGCAGACGCGGGTTTGAGCAGTTCTTC
d_gene: NA; j_gene: TRBJ1-1; v_gene: TRBV7-2; len: 15; abundance: many; CDR3aa: CASTPPKQAPDEAFF; CDR3nt: TGTGCCAGCACCCCTCCCAAACAGGCGCCCGACGAAGCTTTCTTT
d_gene: NA; j_gene: TRBJ2-3; v_gene: TRBV4-1; len: 14; abundance: NA; CDR3aa: CASSQLIAADTQYF; CDR3nt: TGCGCCAGCAGCCAATTGATCGCGGCGGATACGCAGTATTTT
d_gene: NA; j_gene: TRBJ2-3; v_gene: TRBV5-6; len: 19; abundance: NA; CDR3aa: CASSLFGRWAGGPTDTQYF; CDR3nt: TGTGCCAGCAGCTTGTTCGGCAGGTGGGCAGGAGGACCCACAGATACGCAGTATTTT
d_gene: NA; j_gene: TRBJ2-4; v_gene: TRBV29-1; len: 15; abundance: few; CDR3aa: CSVVGPDRGSGIQYF; CDR3nt: TGCAGCGTTGTAGGACCGGACCGGGGTAGTGGCATTCAGTACTTC
d_gene: NA; j_gene: TRBJ2-6; v_gene: TRBV20-1; len: 14; abundance: few; CDR3aa: CSAWVRSGANVLTF; CDR3nt: TGCAGTGCTTGGGTGCGCTCTGGGGCCAACGTCCTGACTTTC
d_gene: NA; j_gene: TRBJ2-7; v_gene: TRBV7-2; len: 15; abundance: many; CDR3aa: CASSFDRDSLYEQYF; CDR3nt: TGTGCCAGCAGCTTTGACCGGGACTCACTCTACGAGCAGTACTTC
d_gene: NA; j_gene: TRBJ2-7; v_gene: TRBV24-1; len: 14; abundance: NA; CDR3aa: CATSETDRSQGQYF; CDR3nt: TGTGCCACCAGTGAGACTGACAGGTCCCAAGGGCAGTACTTC
d_gene: NA; j_gene: TRBJ1-1; v_gene: TRBV28; len: 12; abundance: NA; CDR3aa: CASSSPAIGAFF; CDR3nt: TGTGCCAGCAGTTCCCCCGCCATCGGAGCTTTCTTT
d_gene: TRBD2; j_gene: TRBJ2-3; v_gene: TRBV19; len: 16; abundance: NA; CDR3aa: CASSIGSGGNLDTQYF; CDR3nt: TGTGCCAGTAGTATAGGTTCGGGGGGGAACTTGGATACGCAGTATTTT
d_gene: TRBD2; j_gene: TRBJ2-7; v_gene: TRBV2; len: 15; abundance: NA; CDR3aa: CASRKVAGGTYEQYF; CDR3nt: TGTGCCAGCAGAAAAGTAGCGGGAGGGACCTACGAGCAGTACTTC
d_gene: NA; j_gene: TRBJ2-2; v_gene: TRBV6-2/TRBV6-3; len: 15; abundance: NA; CDR3aa: CASHQTGAITGELFF; CDR3nt: TGTGCCAGTCACCAAACGGGGGCTATCACCGGGGAGCTGTTTTTT
d_gene: NA; j_gene: TRBJ2-1; v_gene: TRBV25-1; len: 14; abundance: few; CDR3aa: CASSGVLIYNEQFF; CDR3nt: TGTGCCAGCAGCGGGGTTCTGATCTACAATGAGCAGTTCTTC
d_gene: TRBD1; j_gene: TRBJ2-3; v_gene: TRBV7-6; len: 16; abundance: few; CDR3aa: CASSLGTGTSTDTQYF; CDR3nt: TGTGCCAGCAGCTTAGGGACAGGGACTAGCACAGATACGCAGTATTTT
d_gene: TRBD1; j_gene: TRBJ2-7; v_gene: TRBV30; len: 13; abundance: few; CDR3aa: CAWVGTGGYEQYF; CDR3nt: TGTGCCTGGGTGGGGACAGGGGGCTACGAGCAGTACTTC
d_gene: NA; j_gene: TRBJ1-5; v_gene: TRBV27; len: 16; abundance: NA; CDR3aa: CASSLSTGVSNQPQHF; CDR3nt: TGTGCCAGCAGTTTATCGACCGGGGTGAGCAATCAGCCCCAGCATTTT
d_gene: TRBD2; j_gene: TRBJ2-3; v_gene: TRBV14; len: 16; abundance: few; CDR3aa: CASSPLAVLTTDTQYF; CDR3nt: TGTGCCAGCAGCCCGCTAGCGGTCCTAACGACAGATACGCAGTATTTT
d_gene: NA; j_gene: TRBJ2-7; v_gene: TRBV7-2; len: 16; abundance: many; CDR3aa: CASSLDGTGSSYEQYF; CDR3nt: TGTGCCAGCAGCTTAGACGGCACAGGGAGCTCCTACGAGCAGTACTTC
d_gene: TRBD1; j_gene: TRBJ1-6; v_gene: TRBV9; len: 14; abundance: NA; CDR3aa: CASSVGQGYSPLHF; CDR3nt: TGTGCCAGCAGCGTCGGACAGGGGTACTCACCCCTCCACTTT
d_gene: TRBD2; j_gene: TRBJ2-1; v_gene: TRBV4-2; len: 16; abundance: NA; CDR3aa: CASSQELSGVYNEQFF; CDR3nt: TGTGCCAGCAGCCAAGAACTTAGCGGGGTCTACAATGAGCAGTTCTTC
d_gene: NA; j_gene: TRBJ2-4; v_gene: TRBV20-1; len: 11; abundance: NA; CDR3aa: CSAPFLGEQYF; CDR3nt: TGCAGTGCTCCCTTTTTGGGCGAACAGTACTTC
d_gene: NA; j_gene: TRBJ1-4; v_gene: TRBV25-1; len: 12; abundance: NA; CDR3aa: CASKGGSEKLFF; CDR3nt: TGTGCCAGCAAGGGGGGGTCCGAAAAACTGTTTTTT
d_gene: NA; j_gene: TRBJ2-7; v_gene: TRBV7-2; len: 15; abundance: NA; CDR3aa: CASTSILNPSYEQYF; CDR3nt: TGTGCCAGCACTTCTATTCTAAATCCTTCCTACGAGCAGTACTTC